A single sample gave rise to the 28 T cell receptor beta chains below, sequenced in a study of response to subunit inactivated influenza vaccine. TCRdb independently ran MiXCR on the RT-PCR reads; one entry per CDR3 protein. Here the sample spans some 800,000 distinct CDR3 sequences, roughly 20% being singletons. Sample: PBMCs from blood, taken less than 6 days after vaccination. The receptors originated from a man in his fifties who received an inactivated influenza vaccine.

The chain carries TRBV9 and TRBJ2-1; unclear D gene. Germline V CDR1 and CDR2: SGDLS, YYNGEE. Trimming took 1 base from V and 2 from J, leaving 4 bases between them. The CDR3 consists of 13 residues. The CDR3 DNA reads TGTGCCAGCAGCGTAACAACCTACAATGAGCAGTTCTTC. It is translated as CASSVTTYNEQFF.

This clonotype was counted a few times. V gene TRBV4-1 combines with J gene TRBJ1-1, with D hard to call. Per the germline V gene, CDR1 is MGHRA and CDR2 is YSYEKL. The CDR3 covers 15 residues. V was pared by 4 bases and J by 0 bases, with 12 bases between. The CDR3 DNA follows: TGCGCCAGCAGCCTCGGACGGCTCATGAACACTGAAGCTTTCTTT. It encodes CASSLGRLMNTEAFF.

This clonotype was counted only a few times. The gene calls are TRBV7-8 and TRBJ2-7; no firm D call. The CDR3 totals 14 residues. Germline CDR1 reads SGHVS; CDR2 reads FQNEAQ. V was shortened by 5 bases and J by 2 bases, with 13 bases between the two germline ends. CDR3 sequence reads: CASSQRRVPYEQYF. CDR3 bases: TGTGCCAGCAGCCAAAGACGGGTGCCCTACGAGCAGTACTTC.

The chain links TRBV6-1 to TRBJ2-1, with D perhaps TRBD2 (6 bases). V lost 10 bases, J lost 6 bases, and 19 bases lay in between. Germline CDR1 MNHNS, CDR2 SASEGT. CDR3 length: 14 amino acids. The CDR3 coding sequence is TGTGCCACCGCGCCGGCGGGACGTAGCAATGAGCAGTTCTTC. It encodes CATAPAGRSNEQFF.

This clonotype came up a few times. CDR3 bases: TGTGCCAGCAGCTTAAGGTCAGGGGTCTTGGGCACAGATACGCAGTATTTT. Its translation is CASSLRSGVLGTDTQYF. This rearrangement joins TRBV7-9 to TRBJ2-3; D might be TRBD1 (6 bases). CDR3 size: 17 residues. With 2 bases removed from V and 1 base from J, the gap between germline ends came to 16 bases. Looked up from germline, CDR1 is SEHNR and CDR2 is FQNEAQ (reference sequence). The whole variable domain, filled in from reference TRBV7-9 and TRBJ2-3, reads DTGVSQNPRHKITKRGQNVTFRCDPISEHNRLYWYRQTLGQGPEFLTYFQNEAQLEKSRLLSDRFSAERPKGSFSTLEIQRTEQGDSAMYLCASSLRSGVLGTDTQYFGPGTRLTVL.

Ten or more counts support this clonotype. The chain carries TRBV20-1 and TRBJ2-5, with TRBD2 as a possible D gene (6 bases). The V gene lost 5 bases and the J gene lost 5 bases, with 21 bases spanning the gap. Germline CDR1 is DFQATT and CDR2 is SNEGSKA (reference sequence). The CDR3 contains 15 residues. CDR3 region: CSAETSPGGWETQYF. The CDR3 region has the DNA TGCAGTGCTGAGACTTCGCCTGGGGGGTGGGAGACCCAGTACTTC.

This clonotype was recorded a few times. The chain joins TRBV7-8 to TRBJ2-1; the match to TRBD1 covers 7 bases. The CDR3 covers 19 residues. Trimming removed 4 bases from V and 3 bases from J; junction bases left unmatched: 18. CDR1 is SGHVS and CDR2 is FQNEAQ in the germline V gene. This CDR3 is CASSYRTGVTSFGYNEQFF. Here the CDR3 DNA reads TGTGCCAGCAGCTACCGGACAGGCGTCACGAGTTTTGGCTACAATGAGCAGTTCTTC.

This clonotype was observed a few times. V is TRBV2 and J is TRBJ2-7; D is undetermined. The CDR3 loop spans 15 amino acids. Trimming took off 6 bases at V and 3 bases at J, with 18 bases between the two ends. The germline V gene has CDR1 SNHLY and CDR2 FYNNEI. The CDR3 region has the DNA TGTGCCAGCAGATACCTCCGGGCCCTAGACTACGAGCAGTACTTC. Amino acids: CASRYLRALDYEQYF.

The genes are TRBV10-3 and TRBJ2-5; 11 bases are shared with TRBD1. The CDR3 is 14 amino acids. Germline CDR1 is ENHRY and CDR2 is SYGVKD. V shed 4 bases, J shed 5 bases, and the junction held 3 bases outside the gene matches. For the CDR3, the DNA is TGTGCCATCAGTGGGACAGGGGGCGCGGAGACCCAGTACTTC. It specifies CAISGTGGAETQYF.

The chain links TRBV20-1 to TRBJ2-5; 7 bases align to TRBD2. Germline V gene sequence: CDR1 DFQATT, CDR2 SNEGSKA (reference sequence). The CDR3 length is 14 residues. The junction had 9 bases not matched to a gene; V was cut back by 5 bases and J by 3 bases. This CDR3 reads CSAAQGAGEETQYF. The DNA of the CDR3 is TGCAGTGCTGCCCAAGGGGCGGGAGAAGAGACCCAGTACTTC.

In this sample, this clonotype turned up a few times. The CDR3 region is CASSSPTQAHEQFF. In nucleotides, the CDR3 is TGTGCCAGCAGCTCACCTACACAAGCTCATGAGCAGTTCTTC. J is TRBJ2-1 and V is TRBV7-9, with no clear D. Germline CDR1 reads SEHNR; CDR2 reads FQNEAQ (reference sequence). The V and J ends lost 4 bases and 8 bases respectively, with 15 bases between them. The CDR3 is 14 amino acids.

This clonotype was recorded many times. This chain links TRBV7-2 with TRBJ2-7; D remains unclear. Per the germline V gene, CDR1 is SGHTA and CDR2 is FQGNSA. The CDR3 runs 15 residues. V lost 3 bases, J lost 1 base, and 13 bases lay in between. CDR3 residues: CASSFSPILSYEQYF. CDR3 nucleotide sequence: TGTGCCAGCAGCTTTAGTCCTATTCTTTCCTACGAGCAGTACTTC.

The chain recombines TRBV12-3 or TRBV12-4 with TRBJ1-2; tentatively, D is TRBD1 (6 bases). V was shortened by 6 bases and J by 1 base, with 12 bases between the two germline ends. The CDR3 sequence is 14 residues long. The DNA for the CDR3 is TGTGCCAGCAGCCGGGACACGTATAACTATGGCTACACCTTC. The encoded protein is CASSRDTYNYGYTF.

V usage is TRBV11-2 and J usage is TRBJ2-1; 11 bases agree with TRBD2. The CDR3 is 17 amino acids. Trimming took 2 bases from V and 6 from J; bases not matched to a gene: 9. CDR1 and CDR2 from the germline V gene are SGHAT and FQNNGV. CDR3 amino acids: CASSLTGLAGGTNEQFF. CDR3 bases: TGTGCCAGCAGCTTAACAGGACTAGCGGGCGGTACCAATGAGCAGTTCTTC.

V usage is TRBV29-1 and J usage is TRBJ2-7; 15 positions match TRBD2. There are 13 residues in the CDR3. Germline V gene lookup returns CDR1 SQVTM and CDR2 ANQGSEA. The CDR3 DNA reads as TGCTCCGGGACTAGCGGGAGGACCTACGAGCAGTACTTC. It is translated as CSGTSGRTYEQYF.

The CDR3 region has the DNA TGCGCCAGCAGCTACGGGACAGGGGGAAAACAAGAGACCCAGTACTTC. Translated, it gives CASSYGTGGKQETQYF. This chain connects TRBV5-1 to TRBJ2-5; 11 nucleotides agree with TRBD1. V trimming: 3 bases; J trimming: 2 bases; junction bases outside the gene matches: 6. The germline gives CDR1 SGHRS, CDR2 YFSETQ. This CDR3 is built from 16 residues.

This clonotype was counted a few times. The V gene is TRBV20-1, the J gene TRBJ1-4, with D unresolved. The germline gives CDR1 DFQATT, CDR2 SNEGSKA (reference sequence). This CDR3 is 16 amino acids long. V lost 6 bases and J 1 base, leaving 18 bases between the germline ends. CDR3 loop: CSAYMLGSLTNEKLFF. Written as DNA, the CDR3 is TGCAGTGCCTACATGCTCGGGAGCCTAACTAATGAAAAACTGTTTTTT.

This clonotype was seen many times. The V call is TRBV4-3, the J call TRBJ2-3; D remains unclear. The CDR3 spans 12 residues. Trimming shortened V by 1 base and J by 5 bases, and 4 bases separated the two germline ends. The germline V gene has CDR1 LGHNA and CDR2 YSLEER. As DNA, the CDR3 is TGCGCCAGCAGCCAAGCCGGAGATACGCAGTATTTT. Protein product: CASSQAGDTQYF.

This clonotype came up many times. This chain connects TRBV12-3 or TRBV12-4 to TRBJ2-3; possible D gene TRBD1, 6 bases. The CDR3 loop spans 13 amino acids. V was shortened by 4 bases and J by 5 bases, with 10 bases between the two germline ends. The CDR3, as DNA: TGTGCCAGCAGTTCTACAGGGATAGATACGCAGTATTTT. Its protein is CASSSTGIDTQYF.

This clonotype was seen only a few times. This chain connects TRBV20-1 to TRBJ1-4; 7 nucleotides agree with TRBD1. The J segment lost 11 bases and the V segment lost 7 bases, leaving 7 bases of the junction unmatched. This CDR3 has 11 residues. Germline CDR1 is DFQATT and CDR2 is SNEGSKA (reference sequence). DNA of the CDR3: TGCAGTGTTGACAGGGAACGGAAACTGTTTTTT. Its translation is CSVDRERKLFF.

The genes are TRBV18 and TRBJ2-3; D unresolved. Looked up from germline, CDR1 is KGHSH and CDR2 is LQKENI. This CDR3 has 19 amino acids. Trimming removed 4 bases from V and 0 bases from J, with 23 bases in between. The DNA for the CDR3 is TGTGCCAGCTCACGTAACGCCCTCGCTCGGACCCTGAGCACAGATACGCAGTATTTT. Its translation: CASSRNALARTLSTDTQYF.

The CDR3 reads CASSRPGHKNTEAFF. The CDR3 bases are TGTGCCAGCAGTCGACCGGGACACAAGAACACTGAAGCTTTCTTT. V usage is TRBV12-3 or TRBV12-4 and J usage is TRBJ1-1; tentatively, D is TRBD1 (6 bases). Trimming took off 5 bases at V and 1 base at J, with 14 bases between the two ends. CDR3 size: 15 residues.

The V and J genes are TRBV20-1 and TRBJ2-1; D is possibly TRBD1 (6 bases). This CDR3 contains 15 residues. Between the trimmed V and J ends, which lost 2 bases and 0 bases, there was a span of 11 bases. In germline, CDR1 is DFQATT, CDR2 SNEGSKA (reference sequence). This chain's CDR3 is CSARRTARSYNEQFF. The CDR3, as DNA: TGCAGTGCTAGAAGGACAGCCCGCTCCTACAATGAGCAGTTCTTC.

This chain links TRBV7-2 with TRBJ2-2; unclear D gene. There are 16 residues in the CDR3. V gave up 5 bases and J gave up 8 bases, with 21 bases separating them. Per germline, CDR1 SGHTA and CDR2 FQGNSA. This CDR3 reads CASSPHPRASLGELFF. For the CDR3, the DNA is TGTGCCAGCAGCCCCCATCCTAGGGCGTCATTAGGGGAGCTGTTTTTT.

This clonotype turned up a few times. J is TRBJ2-1 and V is TRBV2; D may be TRBD2 (5 bases). From germline, CDR1 is SNHLY and CDR2 FYNNEI. The CDR3 has 15 residues. V was pared by 3 bases and J by 2 bases, with 11 bases between. The CDR3, as DNA: TGTGCCAGCAGTGACTCTAGCACCCCCTACAATGAGCAGTTCTTC. Amino acid sequence: CASSDSSTPYNEQFF.

The chain employs TRBV7-2 and TRBJ2-7; D is possibly TRBD2 (6 bases). The V end was cut by 1 base, the J end by 2 bases, with 12 bases between. The germline V gene encodes CDR1 SGHTA and CDR2 FQGNSA. The CDR3 is made up of 15 amino acids. CDR3 bases: TGTGCCAGCAGCTTAGTTGGCGGGATTCCCTACGAGCAGTACTTC. Translation: CASSLVGGIPYEQYF.

At least ten counts were recorded for this clonotype. This rearrangement joins TRBV29-1 to TRBJ2-1; 9 bases align to TRBD2. Germline trimming cut 4 bases from V and 3 bases from J; bases unmatched to any gene: 4. Germline V gives CDR1 SQVTM, CDR2 ANQGSEA. This CDR3 is 14 amino acids long. The CDR3: CSVVLREGYNEQFF. The DNA for the CDR3 is TGCAGCGTTGTTTTGCGGGAGGGCTACAATGAGCAGTTCTTC.

This chain uses TRBV6-5 with TRBJ1-6; possible D gene TRBD1, 6 bases. V was pared by 2 bases and J by 7 bases, with 18 bases between. The CDR3 sequence is 17 residues long. Germline CDR1 reads MNHEY; CDR2 reads SVGAGI. The CDR3 spells CASSYTDRSTPNSPLHF. CDR3 nucleotides: TGTGCCAGCAGTTACACCGACAGGTCTACACCCAATTCACCCCTCCACTTT.